These 23 T cell receptor beta chains were all obtained from the same sample, sequenced in a study of T cell repertoires and HLA-DP antigens. Only in-frame clones appear in the TCRdb table, and some are missing; sequencing was by immunoSEQ multiplex PCR. The profile shows more than 90,000 clones, 85% to 95% of them singletons. No cognate antigen is known for these TCRs. The sample taken for sequencing was CD4+ T cells from PBMCs. Receptor source: a woman aged 18-29 years in good health and CMV-seronegative.

The chain has TRBV14 and TRBJ2-3; TRBD2 matches at 9 bases. CDR1 is SGHDN, CDR2 FVKESK, per germline. After removal of 1 base from V and 4 bases from J, the junction contained 3 bases not matched to a gene. The CDR3 spans 15 residues. The CDR3 DNA sequence: TGTGCCAGCAGCCAAGGGGGACTAGCCGCAGATACGCAGTATTTT. It specifies CASSQGGLAADTQYF.

The rearrangement links TRBV18 to TRBJ1-3; D not resolved. The CDR3 loop spans 13 amino acids. Looked up from germline, CDR1 is KGHSH and CDR2 is LQKENI. With 2 bases removed from V and 4 bases from J, the gap between germline ends came to 6 bases. CDR3 sequence (DNA): TGTGCCAGCTCACCAAATGGAGGAAACACCATATATTTT. This sequence encodes CASSPNGGNTIYF.

The V gene is TRBV6-5, the J gene TRBJ2-7; D call uncertain. The CDR3 has 13 residues. The germline V and J ends were trimmed by 8 bases and 1 base, with 12 bases remaining between them. From germline, CDR1 is MNHEY and CDR2 SVGAGI. The CDR3 loop is CASLSRVSYEQYF. CDR3 DNA: TGTGCCAGCCTTAGTCGGGTTTCCTACGAGCAGTACTTC.

V usage is TRBV5-6 and J usage is TRBJ2-7; 9 positions match TRBD1. This CDR3 is built from 15 residues. V shed 1 base, J shed 4 bases, and the junction held 6 bases outside the gene matches. Germline lookup yields CDR1 SGHDT and CDR2 YYEEEE. The CDR3 spells CASSLYGTGIYEQYF. The DNA of the CDR3 is TGTGCCAGCAGCTTGTACGGGACAGGGATTTACGAGCAGTACTTC.

The V and J genes are TRBV5-1 and TRBJ1-3, with 8 nucleotides matching TRBD1. J gave up 0 bases and V 4 bases, and 6 bases lay outside the gene matches. Germline CDR1 is SGHRS and CDR2 is YFSETQ. The CDR3 extends over 16 amino acids. This CDR3 is CASSSRTGGSGNTIYF. The CDR3 DNA follows: TGCGCCAGCAGCAGCCGAACAGGGGGCTCTGGAAACACCATATATTTT.

The chain carries TRBV6-5 and TRBJ1-1; D is undetermined. The ends were cut back, 5 bases at V and 0 bases at J, with 13 bases in the middle. Germline V gene sequence: CDR1 MNHEY, CDR2 SVGAGI. The length of the CDR3 is 15 residues. As DNA, the CDR3 is TGTGCCAGCAGTCTCCGGGCCCTTATGAACACTGAAGCTTTCTTT. This translates into CASSLRALMNTEAFF.

This clone has only one observation. The chain carries TRBV5-1 and TRBJ2-7, with D perhaps TRBD2 (6 bases). Germline CDR1 reads SGHRS; CDR2 reads YFSETQ. Trimming removed 3 bases at V and 3 bases at J, with 16 bases between. The CDR3 length is 15 residues. CDR3 DNA: TGCGCCAGCAGCTCGCGTCGGGACTCCTTCTACGAGCAGTACTTC. Its translation: CASSSRRDSFYEQYF.

V usage is TRBV7-2 and J usage is TRBJ1-5; no definite D call. V shed 5 bases and J shed 0 bases, with 5 bases lying between them. This CDR3 contains 13 residues. The germline gives CDR1 SGHTA, CDR2 FQGNSA. CDR3 region: CASSRYSNQPQHF. The DNA for the CDR3 is TGTGCCAGCAGCCGGTATAGCAATCAGCCCCAGCATTTT.

The chain recombines TRBV6-1 with TRBJ1-6; D remains unclear. From germline, CDR1 is MNHNS and CDR2 SASEGT. The germline V and J ends were trimmed by 4 bases and 0 bases, with 10 bases remaining between them. The CDR3 runs 16 residues. The CDR3 loop reads CASSALSSSYNSPLHF. CDR3 nucleotide sequence: TGTGCCAGCAGTGCCTTATCGAGCTCCTATAATTCACCCCTCCACTTT.

This chain links TRBV6-5 with TRBJ1-5; the D gene is possibly TRBD1 (5 bases). Trimming took off 8 bases at V and 6 bases at J, with 17 bases between the two ends. The CDR3 loop spans 14 amino acids. The germline gives CDR1 MNHEY, CDR2 SVGAGI. CDR3 sequence reads: CASSGGGVSQPQHF. The CDR3 DNA sequence: TGTGCCAGCTCCGGTGGGGGGGTTAGTCAGCCCCAGCATTTT.

The chain couples TRBV5-4 to TRBJ2-3, with D possibly matching TRBD1 (6 bases). Germline V gives CDR1 SGHNT, CDR2 YYREEE (reference sequence). The CDR3 sequence is 12 residues long. V lost 4 bases and J 10 bases, leaving 13 bases between the germline ends. Here the CDR3 DNA reads TGTGCCAGCAGCATAGGACAGTTTTCGCAGTATTTT. Translation gives CASSIGQFSQYF.

This clone was observed a single time. The V and J genes are TRBV4-3 and TRBJ2-2, with no clear D. This CDR3 spans 15 amino acids. The germline V gene encodes CDR1 LGHNA and CDR2 YSLEER. The V end was cut by 0 bases, the J end by 3 bases, with 8 bases between. CDR3 sequence (DNA): TGCGCCAGCAGCCAAGATACCAGACACACCGGGGAGCTGTTTTTT. Translating it yields CASSQDTRHTGELFF.

In this sample, this clone turned up once. This rearrangement joins TRBV28 to TRBJ1-3; D unresolved. CDR3 length: 13 amino acids. V was cut by 8 bases and J by 0 bases, with 8 bases left in between. CDR1 is MDHEN and CDR2 is SYDVKM in the germline V gene. The CDR3 loop is CASAIDSGNTIYF. Written as DNA, the CDR3 is TGTGCCAGCGCCATCGACTCTGGAAACACCATATATTTT.

The chain uses TRBV29-1 and TRBJ1-2; the match to TRBD1 covers 7 bases. Germline V gene lookup returns CDR1 SQVTM and CDR2 ANQGSEA. J was trimmed by 7 bases and V by 7 bases; bases with no gene match: 9. This CDR3 spans 12 amino acids. The CDR3 sequence: CSAATGFLGYTF. CDR3 sequence (DNA): TGCAGCGCTGCGACAGGGTTTCTTGGCTACACCTTC.

This chain connects TRBV29-1 to TRBJ2-3; a possible D gene is TRBD2 (6 bases). Germline V lookup: CDR1 SQVTM, CDR2 ANQGSEA. With 8 bases removed from V and 3 bases from J, the gap between germline ends came to 15 bases. The CDR3 sequence is 13 residues long. CDR3 nucleotide sequence: TGCAGCCTTGCCGGGAGATCGACAGATACGCAGTATTTT. Its protein product is CSLAGRSTDTQYF.

The chain links TRBV4-2 to TRBJ2-4; possibly TRBD1 for D (6 bases). The CDR3 has 15 residues. V shed 1 base and J shed 4 bases, with 11 bases lying between them. Germline V CDR1 and CDR2: LGHNA, YNFKEQ. CDR3 nucleotides: TGTGCCAGCAGCCAAGCGACAGGATTAAAAAACATTCAGTACTTC. It codes for CASSQATGLKNIQYF.

This chain links TRBV7-9 with TRBJ2-1; 7 bases agree with TRBD2. The length of the CDR3 is 15 residues. Germline V gives CDR1 SEHNR, CDR2 FQNEAQ (reference sequence). V was pared by 5 bases and J by 2 bases, with 6 bases of the junction left unmatched. The CDR3 bases are TGTGCCAGCAGCCCCGGGGGGTTCCCCTACAATGAGCAGTTCTTC. Its protein product is CASSPGGFPYNEQFF.

J is TRBJ2-7 and V is TRBV23-1; a possible D gene is TRBD1 (8 bases). TRBV23-1 is an ORF, and what it does is uncertain. CDR3 length: 14 residues. V was pared by 7 bases and J by 7 bases, with 20 bases between. DNA for the CDR3: TGCGCCAGCAAGCACAGGGGGGGGAAGATTGAGCAGTACGTC. Protein sequence: CASKHRGGKIEQYV.

The chain uses TRBV5-1 and TRBJ1-6; D is ambiguous. Trimming removed 4 bases from V and 0 bases from J, with 8 bases in between. The germline V gene encodes CDR1 SGHRS and CDR2 YFSETQ. This CDR3 comprises 15 residues. CDR3 coding DNA: TGCGCCAGCAGCGACCCGAGCTCCTATAATTCACCCCTCCACTTT. This sequence encodes CASSDPSSYNSPLHF.

The chain combines TRBV7-3 with TRBJ2-1, with 11 bases matching TRBD1. The V segment lost 4 bases and the J segment 9 bases; nucleotides outside the gene matches: 5. The CDR3 runs to 14 residues. Germline CDR1 is SGHTA and CDR2 is FQGTGA. The CDR3 reads CASSWDRGLGEQFF. CDR3 in DNA: TGTGCCAGCAGCTGGGACAGGGGGTTGGGTGAGCAGTTCTTC.

This sequence joins TRBV7-9 and TRBJ2-5; no clear D. The germline V gene has CDR1 SEHNR and CDR2 FQNEAQ (reference sequence). The CDR3 runs to 15 residues. The V gene lost 2 bases and the J gene lost 1 base, with 11 bases spanning the gap. CDR3 nucleotide sequence: TGTGCCAGCAGCTTACCCGGCAATCTCCAAGAGACCCAGTACTTC. Translation gives CASSLPGNLQETQYF.

As to this clone: This may be a read error: a much more frequent sequence differs by one nucleotide. V and J are TRBV7-2 and TRBJ2-5; no clear D. CDR3 length: 11 residues. Trimming shortened V by 4 bases and J by 0 bases, and 0 bases separated the two germline ends. Germline CDR1 is SGHTA and CDR2 is FQGNSA. The CDR3 region is CASSYQETQYF. CDR3 DNA sequence: TGTGCCAGCAGCTACCAAGAGACCCAGTACTTC.

The chain is built from TRBV6-5 and TRBJ2-3; 9 bases fit TRBD2. Germline CDR1 is MNHEY and CDR2 is SVGAGI. The junction had 5 bases not matched to a gene; V was cut back by 6 bases and J by 1 base. This CDR3 spans 15 amino acids. The CDR3 DNA reads as TGTGCCAGCAGCCCAATAGCGGGGGGCACAGATACGCAGTATTTT. It is translated as CASSPIAGGTDTQYF.